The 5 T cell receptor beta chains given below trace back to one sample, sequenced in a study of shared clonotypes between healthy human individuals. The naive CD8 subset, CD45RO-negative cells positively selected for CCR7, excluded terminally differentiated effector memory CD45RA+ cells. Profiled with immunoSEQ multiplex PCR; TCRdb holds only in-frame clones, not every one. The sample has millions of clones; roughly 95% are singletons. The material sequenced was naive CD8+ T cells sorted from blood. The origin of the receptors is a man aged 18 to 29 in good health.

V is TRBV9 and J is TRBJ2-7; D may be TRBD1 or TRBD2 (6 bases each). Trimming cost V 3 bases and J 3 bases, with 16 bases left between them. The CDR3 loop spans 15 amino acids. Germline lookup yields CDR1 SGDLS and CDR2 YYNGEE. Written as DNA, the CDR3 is TGTGCCAGCAGCGAGGGGGGACAAACTCTCTACGAGCAGTACTTC. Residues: CASSEGGQTLYEQYF.

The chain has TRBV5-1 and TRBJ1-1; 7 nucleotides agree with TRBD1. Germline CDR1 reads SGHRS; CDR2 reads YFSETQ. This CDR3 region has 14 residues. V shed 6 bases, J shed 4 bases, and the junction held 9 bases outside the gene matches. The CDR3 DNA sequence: TGCGCCAGCACCTGGGACAGCGATTCCACTGAAGCTTTCTTT. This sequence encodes CASTWDSDSTEAFF.

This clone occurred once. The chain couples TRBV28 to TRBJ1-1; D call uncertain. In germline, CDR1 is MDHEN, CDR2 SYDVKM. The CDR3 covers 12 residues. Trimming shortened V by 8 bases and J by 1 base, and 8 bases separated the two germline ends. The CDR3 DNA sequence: TGTGCCAGCGGAACAGCGAACACTGAAGCTTTCTTT. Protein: CASGTANTEAFF.

The CDR3 sequence: CASSGSGVGGEGYTF. In DNA form, the CDR3 reads TGTGCCAGCAGCGGATCAGGGGTCGGAGGGGAAGGCTACACCTTC. The J gene is TRBJ1-2, the V gene TRBV9; perhaps TRBD1 as D (6 bases). The CDR3 covers 15 residues. The germline V and J ends were trimmed by 3 bases and 8 bases, with 20 bases remaining between them. Germline V gives CDR1 SGDLS, CDR2 YYNGEE.

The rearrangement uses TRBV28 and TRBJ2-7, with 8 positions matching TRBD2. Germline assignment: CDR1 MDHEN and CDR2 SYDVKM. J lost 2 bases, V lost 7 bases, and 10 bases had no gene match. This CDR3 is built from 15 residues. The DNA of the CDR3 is TGTGCCAGCACCTATCTTCGCGGGGGGACCTACGAGCAGTACTTC. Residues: CASTYLRGGTYEQYF.